This entry features one TCR beta chain sequence. The data derive from a study of cytomegalovirus exposure and HLA in healthy donors. Primers included in the PCR were 60 Vbeta and 13 Jbeta primers. As handled by the study authors: A later analysis tallied some 80 million unique TCR beta chains, about 12 million of them shared. Libraries were prepared by immunoSEQ multiplex PCR; TCRdb keeps only in-frame clonotypes and omits some of them. V and J calls and clone size are given by that table; D and trimming were obtained from the DNA. The sample carries 170,000 or so clones, around 77% recorded once. The material sequenced was PBMCs. The receptor's source is a man aged 60 to 69 in good health and CMV-seronegative.

The CDR3 loop reads CASSQDGTIFF. CDR3 nucleotide sequence: TGCGCCAGCAGCCAAGACGGTACGATATTCTTC. V usage is TRBV4-1 and J usage is TRBJ2-1; D remains unclear. This CDR3 contains 11 residues. With 0 bases removed from V and 16 bases from J, the gap between germline ends came to 10 bases. From germline, CDR1 is MGHRA and CDR2 YSYEKL.